A single T cell receptor (beta chain) is shown here with its context. The data are from a study of cytomegalovirus exposure and HLA in healthy donors. After removal of 4 bases from V and 3 bases from J, the junction contained 1 base not matched to a gene. Germline V lookup: CDR1 SGHRS, CDR2 YFSETQ. This CDR3 has 14 residues. Vbeta (60) and Jbeta (13) primers were used in the PCR. TCRdb's table, derived via immunoSEQ multiplex PCR, lists solely in-frame clones and lacks some. The sample has around 96,000 clones; 50% to 80% are singletons. Material: PBMCs. The genes are TRBV5-1 and TRBJ1-4, with 9 bases aligning to TRBD1. The source of this sequence is a man aged 55 to 69 in good health and CMV-seronegative. In DNA form, the CDR3 reads TGCGCCAGCAGCCGGGACAGGGCTAATGAAAAACTGTTTTTT. Translated: CASSRDRANEKLFF. Full variable domain (missing parts from reference TRBV5-1 and TRBJ1-4): KAGVTQTPRYLIKTRGQQVTLSCSPISGHRSVSWYQQTPGQGLQFLFEYFSETQRNKGNFPGRFSGRQFSNSRSEMNVSTLELGDSALYLCASSRDRANEKLFFGSGTQLSVL.